This T cell receptor (beta chain) was obtained from a study of blood T cells in healthy people across ages (dated by TCRdb to between 2014 and 2017). Describing the broader study: Template switching captured roughly one uniquely barcoded TCR beta cDNA molecule per two T cells in model experiments. Two additional independent replicas of 1 million unique cDNA reads from the same blood draw were analyzed for two donors (one aged 18 to 30 and one aged 80 or older). Donors were grouped into four age groups: young (average roughly 15 years), middle-aged (39), aged (around 56) and long-lived (approximately 78). Using deep sequencing normalized with unique cDNA molecular identifiers, the study measured how TCR beta repertoire diversity changes with age. To avoid experimental bias, donors of different ages were randomly spread across the sequencing lanes. Paper-wide results and their limitations: Conclusive comparison of naive and antigen-experienced compartments was prevented by the profiling of bulk unsorted PBMCs. Estimates of total diversity based on one million sequenced T cells were considered lower bounds and underestimates. There was a strong correlation between observed TCR beta diversity and the percentage of naive T cells measured by flow cytometry. Donor CMV infection status was unknown, potentially confounding age-related changes in expanded clonotypes. Compared with the aged group, the long-lived group had more naive CD4+ T cells, fewer expanded clones and increased TCR diversity, a pattern suggesting age selection. As age increased, observed TCR beta diversity per million T cells dropped in a roughly linear way, and a significant reduction was already evident by age about 40.

Notes on this clonotype: Its specific antigen is unknown. A read error may explain this, as a much larger clone is one base away.

Donors were roughly 40 systemically healthy Caucasian individuals from Russia aged roughly 6 to 90 years. Approximately 10 milliliters of peripheral blood were collected from each donor into EDTA-treated Vacutainer tubes. PBMCs were isolated by Ficoll-Paque density-gradient centrifugation, with at least 7 million obtained per sample. Total RNA, at least 5 micrograms per sample, was extracted from PBMCs with Trizol reagent. Naive CD45RAhigh/CD27high T cell percentages were measured by flow cytometry on a PBMC aliquot from every donor. The library was prepared using 5' RACE. The instrument given in TCRdb is Illumina HiSeq 2500. The second PCR ran for about 7 to 11 cycles and used a J-beta primer mix along with a sample-barcoded 5' primer. Each TCR beta cDNA molecule received a unique molecular identifier from a template-switch 5' adaptor carrying 12 random nucleotides. Each sample yielded at least 3 million CDR3-containing paired-end reads. The Mint cDNA synthesis kit, primed by a TRBC-specific oligonucleotide, was used to synthesize first-strand cDNA from all RNA. Following uracil-DNA glycosylase treatment, all cDNA underwent a first 18-cycle PCR with the universal primers M1SS and BC2_uni_R. Turning to the authors' computational methods: Normalization of each sample was performed by random selection of 1 million high-quality reads, each carrying a distinct molecular identifier. Instead of being binned into consensus sequences, reads that shared molecular identifiers were thrown out. MiTCR, set to a Q25 quality threshold and the strictest error-elimination algorithm, was used for CDR3 identification, clonotype clustering and error correction. Lower-bound total TCR beta diversity was estimated with a nonparametric unseen species model using Euler transformation. TCRdb cleaned the public reads at Q25 with fastp, built clones with MiXCR and kept in-frame beta chains. Identical CDR3 proteins give one entry, which carries the most common genes and DNA. The V and J calls shown here were made by TCRdb, not taken from the authors' results. The sample includes hundreds of thousands of distinct CDR3 sequences, with roughly 44% observed a single time. Approximately 19% of the sample belongs to the ten largest clones.

Counted from cysteine to phenylalanine, this CDR3 has 13 amino acids. Solely the CDR3 DNA is kept, with 39 bases framed from the first base. This receptor was obtained from a man between 60 and 75 years old in good health. This chain joins TRBV12-3 or TRBV12-4 to TRBJ2-5, with a tentative D gene TRBD1 over 6 matching bases. The J call may be in error: the DNA end matches TRBJ2-7 better. What was sequenced was blood. DNA sequence: TGTGCCAGCAGGTTTAGTACAGGGCGCGAGCAGTACTTC. Protein translation: CASRFSTGREQYF.